The clone carrying this T cell receptor (beta chain) appeared a single time. Its specificity is unknown. One base away lies a much larger clone, so this may be a sequencing read error. It was with previously described methods and listed TCR primers that bulk TCR libraries were made. Each CDR3 protein gets one entry after TCRdb re-called the PCR reads with MiXCR. Among 7,500 to 9,500 distinct CDR3 sequences listed, about an eighth were seen once. The entry originates in a study of molecular identifiers for immune sequencing clone quantification. Findings and limits, study-wide: Spiked-in Jurkat TCR RNA corresponding to one cell was reported as detectable against 1 million or so naive cells.

V lost 7 bases and J 7 bases, leaving 19 bases between the germline ends. The CDR3 covers 14 residues. The sample comprised naive CD8+ T cells from blood, with Jurkat cell RNA spiked in. Regarding subset: FACS-sorted CD8+CD4-CCR7+CD45RA+ naive T cells. The receptor's source is a human donor in good health. Some libraries in this study had Jurkat cell RNA spiked in. V gene TRBV12-3 or TRBV12-4 combines with J gene TRBJ1-2; D perhaps matches TRBD1 (5 bases). The CDR3 DNA follows: TGTGCCAGCATTGGTGCGACAGTGTCCGGTGGCTACACCTTC. Translation: CASIGATVSGGYTF.